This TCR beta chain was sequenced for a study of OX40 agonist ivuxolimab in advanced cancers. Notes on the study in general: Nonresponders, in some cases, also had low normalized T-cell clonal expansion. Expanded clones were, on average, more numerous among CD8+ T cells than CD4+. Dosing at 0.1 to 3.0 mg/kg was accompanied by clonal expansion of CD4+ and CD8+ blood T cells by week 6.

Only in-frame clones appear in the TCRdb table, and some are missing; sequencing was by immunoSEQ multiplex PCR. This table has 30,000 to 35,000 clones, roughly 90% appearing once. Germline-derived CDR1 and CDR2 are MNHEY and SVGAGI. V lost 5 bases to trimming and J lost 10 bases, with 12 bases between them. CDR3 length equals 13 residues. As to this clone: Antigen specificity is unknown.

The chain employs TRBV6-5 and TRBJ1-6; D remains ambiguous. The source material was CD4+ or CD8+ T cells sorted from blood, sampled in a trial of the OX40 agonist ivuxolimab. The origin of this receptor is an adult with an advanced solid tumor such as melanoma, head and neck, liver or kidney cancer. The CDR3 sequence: CASSGMVGSPLHF. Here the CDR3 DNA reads TGTGCCAGCAGTGGCATGGTGGGATCACCCCTCCACTTT.